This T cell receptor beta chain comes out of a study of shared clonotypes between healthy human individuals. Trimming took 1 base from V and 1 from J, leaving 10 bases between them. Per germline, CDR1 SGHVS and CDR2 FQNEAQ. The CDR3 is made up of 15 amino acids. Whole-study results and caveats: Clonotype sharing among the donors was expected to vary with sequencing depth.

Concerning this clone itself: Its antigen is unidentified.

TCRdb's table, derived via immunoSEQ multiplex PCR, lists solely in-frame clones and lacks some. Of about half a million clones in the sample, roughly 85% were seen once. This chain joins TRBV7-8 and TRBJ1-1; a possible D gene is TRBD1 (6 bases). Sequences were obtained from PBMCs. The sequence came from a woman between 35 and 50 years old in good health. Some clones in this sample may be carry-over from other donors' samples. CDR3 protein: CASSLGGGRNTEAFF. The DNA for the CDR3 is TGTGCCAGCAGCTTAGGTGGGGGGCGGAACACTGAAGCTTTCTTT.